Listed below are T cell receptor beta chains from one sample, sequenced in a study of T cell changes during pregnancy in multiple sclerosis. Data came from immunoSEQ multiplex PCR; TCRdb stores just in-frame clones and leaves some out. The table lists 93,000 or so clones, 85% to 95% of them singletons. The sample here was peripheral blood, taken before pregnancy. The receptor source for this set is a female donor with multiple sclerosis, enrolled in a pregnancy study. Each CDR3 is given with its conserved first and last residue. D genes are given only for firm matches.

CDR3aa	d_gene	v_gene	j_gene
CASSKNRDRVEAFF	-	TRBV19	TRBJ1-1
CASSLERVLASQETQYF	-	TRBV11-2	TRBJ2-5
CASSDRLGPNEQFF	-	TRBV10-1	TRBJ2-1
CASSPDSRGGYTF	-	TRBV28	TRBJ1-2
CAITPAGGTDTQYF	TRBD2	TRBV10-3	TRBJ2-3
CASSARDRGTDTQYF	TRBD1	TRBV6-1	TRBJ2-3
CSASSPDTQYF	-	TRBV20-1	TRBJ2-3
CASSERISYNEQFF	-	TRBV2	TRBJ2-1
CASSGWTDGNTEAFF	-	TRBV2	TRBJ1-1
CASLGTPSYEQYF	-	TRBV6-5	TRBJ2-7
CASSPLDNPEWTQYF	-	TRBV18	TRBJ2-5
CASSPFQGAGNTIYF	TRBD1	TRBV14	TRBJ1-3
CASSLAGDYNEQFF	TRBD2	TRBV9	TRBJ2-1
CASIPSGKSGEQYF	TRBD2	TRBV11-2	TRBJ2-7
CASSPGLARRNTGELFF	TRBD2	TRBV11-3	TRBJ2-2
CASSLGRGNTIYF	-	TRBV27	TRBJ1-3
CASSQDLSGDSYEQYF	-	TRBV14	TRBJ2-7
CASSQALQTDPEAFF	-	TRBV4-2	TRBJ1-1
CASSEGLITEAFF	-	TRBV10-1	TRBJ1-1
CASSISRGSYNEQFF	-	TRBV19	TRBJ2-1
CASSFRGYEQYF	-	TRBV27	TRBJ2-7
CASSPPTGVLPDTQYF	TRBD1	TRBV18	TRBJ2-3
CASSSRTGGNTEAFF	TRBD1	TRBV19	TRBJ1-1
CASSPRGQKSTNEKLFF	-	TRBV18	TRBJ1-4
CASSSVSSNTGELFF	-	TRBV7-3	TRBJ2-2
CASSPSLAGYQETQYF	TRBD2	TRBV9	TRBJ2-5